This T cell receptor (beta chain) originates from a study of T-cell reconstitution after alpha-beta-depleted transplantation in children. In this sample, this clonotype turned up a few times. The CDR3 has 15 amino acids. V was pared by 7 bases and J by 4 bases, with 8 bases of the junction left unmatched. During its preparation, the TCRbeta library received unique molecular identifiers. TCRdb reprocessed the PCR reads with MiXCR, giving one entry per CDR3 protein. The table lists around 400,000 distinct CDR3 sequences, approximately 11% of them singletons, with roughly 6% in the top ten. The material sequenced was PBMCs from the stem cell graft donor, taken from the stem cell graft. This chain links TRBV12-3 or TRBV12-4 with TRBJ1-5; 9 bases agree with TRBD1. This sequence originates from a human donor who donated a stem cell graft to a child with acute myeloid leukemia. CDR3 DNA: TGTGCCAGCACCCGGGACAGGGCTTTTAATCAGCCCCAGCATTTT. This translates into CASTRDRAFNQPQHF.